Described below is a single T cell receptor beta chain sequence and its context. The data were obtained in a study of control samples from healthy donors and cancer patients. Generated by immunoSEQ multiplex PCR, the TCRdb table keeps only in-frame clones and is missing some. The repertoire holds approximately 160,000 clones, with about 91% as singletons. Germline CDR1 reads LGHDT; CDR2 reads YNNKEL (reference sequence). J was trimmed by 1 base and V by 6 bases; bases with no gene match: 12. There are 17 residues in the CDR3. The material sequenced was blood. The chain recombines TRBV3-1 (or the pseudogene TRBV3-2) with TRBJ2-5; 9 bases fit TRBD2. The receptor's source is a middle-aged woman in good health. Written as DNA, the CDR3 is TGTGCCAGCAGTCACCCGCAGCAAGCGGGGGGCCAAGAGACCCAGTACTTC. It yields the protein CASSHPQQAGGQETQYF.